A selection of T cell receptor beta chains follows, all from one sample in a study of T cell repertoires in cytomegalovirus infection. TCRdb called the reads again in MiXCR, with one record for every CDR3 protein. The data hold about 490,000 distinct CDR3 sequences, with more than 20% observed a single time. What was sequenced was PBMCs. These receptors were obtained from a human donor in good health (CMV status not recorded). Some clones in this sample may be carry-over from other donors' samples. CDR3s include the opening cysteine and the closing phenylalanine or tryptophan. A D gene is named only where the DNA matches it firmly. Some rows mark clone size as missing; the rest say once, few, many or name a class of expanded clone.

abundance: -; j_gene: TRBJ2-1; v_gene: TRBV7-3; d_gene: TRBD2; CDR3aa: CASSTQPLADNEQFF; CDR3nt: TGTGCCAGCAGCACCCAACCCCTAGCGGACAATGAGCAGTTCTTC
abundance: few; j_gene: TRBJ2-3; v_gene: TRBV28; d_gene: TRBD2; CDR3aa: CASSFTPGTISTDTQYF; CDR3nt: TGTGCCAGCAGTTTCACTCCCGGGACTATTAGCACAGATACGCAGTATTTT
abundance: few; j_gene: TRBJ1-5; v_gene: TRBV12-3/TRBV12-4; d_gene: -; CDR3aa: CASRYDSRSNQPQHF; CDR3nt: TGTGCCAGCAGGTACGACAGTAGGAGCAATCAGCCCCAGCATTTT
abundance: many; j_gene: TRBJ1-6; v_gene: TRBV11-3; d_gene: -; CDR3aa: CASSSGQNSPLHF; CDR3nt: TGTGCCAGCAGCTCCGGACAGAATTCACCCCTCCACTTT
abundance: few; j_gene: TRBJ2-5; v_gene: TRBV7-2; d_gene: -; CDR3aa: CASSLVSSGLQETQYF; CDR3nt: TGTGCCAGCAGCTTAGTCTCGAGCGGGCTCCAAGAGACCCAGTACTTC
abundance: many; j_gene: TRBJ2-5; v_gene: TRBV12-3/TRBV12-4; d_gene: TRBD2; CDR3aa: CASSFGAGGQQETQYF; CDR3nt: TGTGCCAGCAGTTTCGGAGCGGGAGGGCAGCAGGAGACCCAGTACTTC
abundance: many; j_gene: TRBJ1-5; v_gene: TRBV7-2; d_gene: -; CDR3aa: CASSQQVTGYSNQPQHF; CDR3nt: TGTGCCAGCAGCCAACAGGTAACCGGGTATAGCAATCAGCCCCAGCATTTT
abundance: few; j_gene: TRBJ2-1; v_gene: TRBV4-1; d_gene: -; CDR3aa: CASSQSLGFEQFF; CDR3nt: TGCGCCAGCAGCCAATCCCTGGGGTTTGAGCAGTTCTTC
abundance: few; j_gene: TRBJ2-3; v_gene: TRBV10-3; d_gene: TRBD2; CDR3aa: CAISERRLAGGGTDTQYF; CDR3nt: TGTGCCATCAGTGAGCGAAGACTAGCGGGAGGCGGGACAGATACGCAGTATTTT
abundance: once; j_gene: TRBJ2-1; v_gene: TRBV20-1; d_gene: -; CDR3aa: CSATSSIGSLVNEQFF; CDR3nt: TGCAGTGCTACCTCTTCTATCGGGAGTCTTGTGAATGAGCAGTTCTTC
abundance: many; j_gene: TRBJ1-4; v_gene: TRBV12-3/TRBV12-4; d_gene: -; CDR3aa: CASSFRAGESEKLFF; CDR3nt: TGTGCCAGCAGTTTCAGGGCAGGGGAGTCTGAAAAACTGTTTTTT
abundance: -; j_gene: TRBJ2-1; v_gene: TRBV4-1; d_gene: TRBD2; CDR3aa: CASSQGGRGAYNEQFF; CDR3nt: TGCGCCAGCAGCCAGGGCGGGAGGGGAGCCTACAATGAGCAGTTCTTC
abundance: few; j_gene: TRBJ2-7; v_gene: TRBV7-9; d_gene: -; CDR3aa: CASRPPGTIYEQYF; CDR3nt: TGTGCCAGCAGGCCCCCTGGCACGATCTACGAGCAGTACTTC
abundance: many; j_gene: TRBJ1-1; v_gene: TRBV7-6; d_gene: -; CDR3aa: CASSSPLTGENTEAFF; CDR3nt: TGTGCCAGCAGCTCCCCCCTTACGGGGGAGAACACTGAAGCTTTCTTT
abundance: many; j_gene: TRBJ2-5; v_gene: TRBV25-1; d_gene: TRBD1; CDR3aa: CASSSITYRGRETQYF; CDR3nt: TGTGCCAGCAGCTCAATTACTTACAGGGGGCGAGAGACCCAGTACTTC
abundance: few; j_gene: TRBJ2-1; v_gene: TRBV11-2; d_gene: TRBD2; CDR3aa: CASSHSGSPPYNEQFF; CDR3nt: TGTGCCAGCAGCCATAGCGGGAGTCCCCCCTACAATGAGCAGTTCTTC
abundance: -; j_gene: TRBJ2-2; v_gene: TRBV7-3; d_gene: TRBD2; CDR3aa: CASSKLGLADKGGELFF; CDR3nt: TGTGCCAGCAGCAAATTGGGACTAGCAGACAAAGGCGGGGAGCTGTTTTTT
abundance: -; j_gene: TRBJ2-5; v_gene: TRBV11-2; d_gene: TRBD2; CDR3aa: CASSAGLAGAGKTQYF; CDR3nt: TGTGCCAGCAGCGCCGGACTAGCGGGAGCCGGAAAGACCCAGTACTTC
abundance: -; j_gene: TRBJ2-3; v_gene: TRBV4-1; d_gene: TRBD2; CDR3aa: CASSQGVLAGVTDTQYF; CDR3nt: TGCGCCAGCAGCCAGGGTGTACTAGCGGGAGTAACAGATACGCAGTATTTT
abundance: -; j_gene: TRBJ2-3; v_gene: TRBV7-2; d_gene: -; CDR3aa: CASSPRQTVDTQYF; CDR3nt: TGTGCCAGCAGCCCACGCCAGACAGTGGATACGCAGTATTTT
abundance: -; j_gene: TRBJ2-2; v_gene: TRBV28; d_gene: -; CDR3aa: CTAGAGNTGELFF; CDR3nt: TGTACAGCCGGGGCAGGGAACACCGGGGAGCTGTTTTTT
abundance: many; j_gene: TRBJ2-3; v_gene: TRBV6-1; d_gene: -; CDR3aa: CASFPGTTSTDTQYF; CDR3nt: TGTGCCAGCTTCCCCGGGACAACTAGCACAGATACGCAGTATTTT
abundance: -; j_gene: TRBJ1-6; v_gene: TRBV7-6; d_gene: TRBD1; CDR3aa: CASSLALQGGGPLHF; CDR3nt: TGTGCCAGCAGCTTAGCGTTACAGGGGGGTGGACCCCTCCACTTT
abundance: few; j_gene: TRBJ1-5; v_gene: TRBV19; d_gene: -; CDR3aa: CASSTLGRALNQPQHF; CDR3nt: TGTGCCAGTAGTACCCTCGGGAGGGCCTTAAATCAGCCCCAGCATTTT
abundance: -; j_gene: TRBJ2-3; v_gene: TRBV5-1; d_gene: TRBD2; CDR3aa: CASSSLTSGRLDTQYF; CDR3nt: TGCGCCAGCAGCTCCTTGACTAGCGGGAGATTAGATACGCAGTATTTT
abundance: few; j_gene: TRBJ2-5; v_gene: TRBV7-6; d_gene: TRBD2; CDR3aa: CASSPTGTSGQETQYF; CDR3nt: TGTGCCAGCAGCCCCACCGGGACTAGCGGTCAAGAGACCCAGTACTTC
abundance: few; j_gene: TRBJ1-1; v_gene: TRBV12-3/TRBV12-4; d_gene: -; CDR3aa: CASSLMGYTEAFF; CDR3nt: TGTGCCAGCAGTTTAATGGGGTACACTGAAGCTTTCTTT
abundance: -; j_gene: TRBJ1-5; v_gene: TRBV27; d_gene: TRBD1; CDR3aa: CASSLVQGDGNQPQHF; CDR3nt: TGTGCCAGCAGTTTAGTACAGGGGGATGGTAATCAGCCCCAGCATTTT
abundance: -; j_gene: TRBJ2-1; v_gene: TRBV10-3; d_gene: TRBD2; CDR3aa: CAVAGVFNEQFF; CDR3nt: TGTGCCGTAGCGGGAGTATTCAATGAGCAGTTCTTC
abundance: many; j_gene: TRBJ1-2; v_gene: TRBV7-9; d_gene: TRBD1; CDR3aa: CASSGQGDYGYTF; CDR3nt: TGTGCCAGCAGCGGACAGGGTGACTATGGCTACACCTTC
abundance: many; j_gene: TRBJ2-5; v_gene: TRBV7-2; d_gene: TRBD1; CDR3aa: CASSRDRGSETQYF; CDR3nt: TGTGCCAGCAGCCGGGACAGGGGAAGCGAGACCCAGTACTTC
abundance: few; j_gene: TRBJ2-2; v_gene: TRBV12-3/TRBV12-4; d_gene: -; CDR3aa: CASSLGISNTGELFF; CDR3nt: TGTGCCAGCAGTTTGGGGATCTCGAACACCGGGGAGCTGTTTTTT
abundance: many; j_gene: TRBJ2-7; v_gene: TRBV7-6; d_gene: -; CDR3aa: CASSVTLQGYEQYF; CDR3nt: TGTGCCAGCAGCGTAACACTCCAGGGGTACGAGCAGTACTTC
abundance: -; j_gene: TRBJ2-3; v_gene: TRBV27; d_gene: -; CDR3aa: CASRARGTVGTDTQYF; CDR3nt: TGTGCCAGCCGGGCTCGCGGGACAGTAGGCACAGATACGCAGTATTTT
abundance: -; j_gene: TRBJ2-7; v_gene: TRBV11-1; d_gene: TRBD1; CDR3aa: CASTSVVGLGQPHEQYF; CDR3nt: TGTGCCAGCACATCGGTCGTCGGCCTGGGACAGCCCCACGAGCAGTACTTC
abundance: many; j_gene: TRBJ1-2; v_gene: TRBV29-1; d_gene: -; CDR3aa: CSVPHQPPQYGYTF; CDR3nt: TGCAGCGTCCCTCATCAGCCCCCTCAATATGGCTACACCTTC
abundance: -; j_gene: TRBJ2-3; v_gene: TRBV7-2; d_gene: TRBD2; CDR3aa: CASSLQRGSTDTQYF; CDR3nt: TGTGCCAGCAGCTTACAGCGGGGCAGCACAGATACGCAGTATTTT